The present TCR beta chain was sequenced within a study of cytomegalovirus exposure and HLA in healthy donors. In the study overall: The study's early data release held 75 million to 95 million unique TCRs from HLA-typed donors.

Findings and limits, study-wide: By HLA locus, TCR association rates varied in a later analysis, with DRB1 showing the most and HLA-C the fewest. Segments of the TCR beta V type were, in most cases, productive about 87% or about 30% of the time in an earlier analysis.

60 Vbeta and 13 Jbeta primers were used in PCR. Sequencing was performed with immunoSEQ multiplex PCR; in TCRdb, only in-frame clones are kept and a portion is missing. The data hold around 200,000 clones, with around 80% observed a single time. About this clone itself: Its antigen is as yet unknown.

The donors (healthy individuals) were bone marrow donors. The TCR sequence derives from a man aged 40-49 years in good health and CMV-seropositive. The sample was PBMCs.

This CDR3 is CASSLGASEQFF. In DNA form, the CDR3 reads TGTGCCAGCAGCTTAGGGGCAAGTGAGCAGTTCTTC. The J gene is TRBJ2-1, the V gene TRBV7-6, with unresolved D. Trimming pared 1 base from V and 9 bases from J, leaving 7 bases between. The CDR3 contains 12 residues. Germline values: CDR1 SGHVS, CDR2 FNYEAQ.